This T cell receptor beta chain derives from a study of cytomegalovirus exposure and HLA in healthy donors. The wider study: Of around 410 genotyped donors, more than 65% grouped in the Caucasian-associated ancestry cluster.

The PCR had 60 Vbeta and 13 Jbeta primers. The assay was immunoSEQ multiplex PCR, and TCRdb's table has in-frame clones only and misses some. The listing records over 45,000 clones. As regards this clone: The antigen remains undetermined.

The CDR3 covers 12 residues. The V and J ends lost 4 bases and 5 bases, in that order; junction bases with no gene match: 1. Germline CDR1 SNHLY, CDR2 FYNNEI. Findings and caveats of the study: Follow-up analysis seemed to connect common viral pathogens with several of the most significant clusters identified. Some V segments (TRBV6-2 and TRBV6-3 among them) were excluded as indistinguishable. In a later analysis, a missense DCLRE1C variant was linked to TCR beta V- and J-gene trimming.

This TCR was recovered from a woman between 18 and 29 years old in good health and CMV-seronegative. The chain employs TRBV2 and TRBJ2-5; 7 nucleotides line up with TRBD1. The source material was PBMCs. The CDR3 is CASSGGGETQYF. The CDR3 DNA reads as TGTGCCAGCAGTGGAGGGGGCGAGACCCAGTACTTC. The entire variable domain, with the rest obtained from reference TRBV2 and TRBJ2-5, is as follows: EPEVTQTPSHQVTQMGQEVILRCVPISNHLYFYWYRQILGQKVEFLVSFYNNEISEKSEIFDDQFSVERPDGSNFTLKIRSTKLEDSAMYFCASSGGGETQYFGPGTRLLVL.